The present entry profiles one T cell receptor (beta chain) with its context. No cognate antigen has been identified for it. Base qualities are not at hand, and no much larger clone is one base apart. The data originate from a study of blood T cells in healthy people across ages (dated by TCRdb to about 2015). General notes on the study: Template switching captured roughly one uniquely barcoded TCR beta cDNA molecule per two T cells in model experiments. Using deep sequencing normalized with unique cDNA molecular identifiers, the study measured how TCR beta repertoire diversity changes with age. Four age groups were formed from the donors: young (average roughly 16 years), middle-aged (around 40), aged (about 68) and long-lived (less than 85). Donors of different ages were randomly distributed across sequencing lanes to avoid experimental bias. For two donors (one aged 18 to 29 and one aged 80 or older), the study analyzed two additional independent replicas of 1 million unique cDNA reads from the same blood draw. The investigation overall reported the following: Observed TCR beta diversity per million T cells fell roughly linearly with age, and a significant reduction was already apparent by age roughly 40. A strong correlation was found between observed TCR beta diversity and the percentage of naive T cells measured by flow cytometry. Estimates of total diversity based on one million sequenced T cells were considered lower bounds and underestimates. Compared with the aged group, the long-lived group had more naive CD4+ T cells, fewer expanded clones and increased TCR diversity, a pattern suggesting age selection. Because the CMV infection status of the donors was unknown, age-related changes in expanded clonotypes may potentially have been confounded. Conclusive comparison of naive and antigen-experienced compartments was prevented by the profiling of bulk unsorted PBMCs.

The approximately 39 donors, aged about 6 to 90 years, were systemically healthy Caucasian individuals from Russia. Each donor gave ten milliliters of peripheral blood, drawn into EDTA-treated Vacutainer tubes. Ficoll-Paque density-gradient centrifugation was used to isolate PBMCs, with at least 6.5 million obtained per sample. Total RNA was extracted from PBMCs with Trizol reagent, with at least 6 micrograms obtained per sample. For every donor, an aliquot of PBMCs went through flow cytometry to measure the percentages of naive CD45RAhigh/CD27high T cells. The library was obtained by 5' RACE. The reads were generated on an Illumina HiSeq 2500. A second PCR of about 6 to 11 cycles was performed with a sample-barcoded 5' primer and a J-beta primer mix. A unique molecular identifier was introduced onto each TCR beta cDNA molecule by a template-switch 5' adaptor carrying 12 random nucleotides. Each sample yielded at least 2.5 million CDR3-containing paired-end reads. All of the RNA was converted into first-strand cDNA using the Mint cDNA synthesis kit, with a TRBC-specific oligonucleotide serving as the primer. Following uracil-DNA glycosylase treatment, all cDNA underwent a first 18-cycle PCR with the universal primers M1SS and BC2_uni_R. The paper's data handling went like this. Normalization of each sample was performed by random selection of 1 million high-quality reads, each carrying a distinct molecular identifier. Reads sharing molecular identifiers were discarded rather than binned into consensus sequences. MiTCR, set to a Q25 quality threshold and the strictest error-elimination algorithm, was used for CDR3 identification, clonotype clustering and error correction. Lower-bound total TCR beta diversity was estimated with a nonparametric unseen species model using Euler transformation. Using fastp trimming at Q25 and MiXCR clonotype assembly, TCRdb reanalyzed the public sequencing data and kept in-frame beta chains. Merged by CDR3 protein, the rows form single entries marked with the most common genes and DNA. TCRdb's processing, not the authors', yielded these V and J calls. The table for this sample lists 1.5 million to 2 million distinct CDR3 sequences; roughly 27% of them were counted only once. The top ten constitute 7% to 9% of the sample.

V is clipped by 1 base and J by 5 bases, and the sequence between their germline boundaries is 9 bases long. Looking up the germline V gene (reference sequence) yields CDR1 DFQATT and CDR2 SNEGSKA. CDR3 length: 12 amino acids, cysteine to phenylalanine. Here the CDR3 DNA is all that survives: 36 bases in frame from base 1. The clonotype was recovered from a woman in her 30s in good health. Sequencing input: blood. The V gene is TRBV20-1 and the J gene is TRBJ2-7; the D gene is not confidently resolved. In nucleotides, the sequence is TGCAGTGCTAGAGGATCTAGTAACGAGCAGTACTTC. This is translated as CSARGSSNEQYF.